This T cell receptor beta chain was recovered during a study of cytomegalovirus exposure and HLA in healthy donors. Trimming shortened V by 0 bases and J by 8 bases, and 6 bases separated the two germline ends. CDR3 size: 12 residues. The germline CDR1 and CDR2 sequences are LGHNA and YNFKEQ. The PCR made use of 60 Vbeta and 13 Jbeta primers. The table came from immunoSEQ multiplex PCR; TCRdb's copy has only in-frame clones and leaves some out. This sample has 130,000 to 150,000 clones, with roughly three quarters found just once. The study's findings and limits: A missense variant in DCLRE1C was later tied to TCR beta V- and J-gene trimming. Later on, analysis showed that most CMV-associated TCR beta chains appeared to be HLA-restricted.

With respect to this clone: Its antigen is unidentified.

This clonotype originated in a female donor in good health and CMV-seronegative. Sequencing used PBMCs. The chain uses TRBV4-2 and TRBJ2-3; D is uncertain. CDR3 sequence: CASSQEGRTQYF. The CDR3 DNA sequence: TGTGCCAGCAGCCAAGAGGGCCGTACGCAGTATTTT.